This T cell receptor (beta chain) was sequenced for a study of blood T cell repertoires in COVID-19. At the level of the study: Some COVID-19 samples were acute and others convalescent; all came from the United States, Italy and Spain. The cDNA or gDNA used as material had been derived from T cells, B-cell-depleted T cells, or PBMCs.

This CDR3 comprises 14 residues. The V segment lost 8 bases and the J segment 6 bases; nucleotides outside the gene matches: 7. Germline V CDR1 and CDR2: MNHEY, SVGAGI. Recruited during active infection, patients (from Seattle) were subsequently followed longitudinally. In the original processing: Estimates of nucleated cell counts were drawn from the amplification of reference gene primers. TCRdb keeps only in-frame clones here, not all; method: immunoSEQ multiplex PCR. The V and J calls and the clone size are those of that table, but D and trimming were determined from the DNA. The repertoire holds 150,000 to 200,000 clones, with approximately 93% as singletons.

The TCR was taken from an older woman with COVID-19, enrolled during active disease. Specimen: peripheral blood. The chain couples TRBV6-5 to TRBJ1-4, with 9 bases identical to TRBD1. This chain's CDR3 is CASSLDRGDEKLFF. DNA of the CDR3: TGTGCCAGCTCTTTGGACAGGGGCGATGAAAAACTGTTTTTT.